One sample yielded the 26 T cell receptor beta chains listed below, sequenced in a study of shared T cell receptors in the human thymus. Produced via immunoSEQ multiplex PCR; TCRdb's table is partial and in-frame only. The sample has over 450,000 clones, more than 75% seen once. These sequences were also reported in another study, on human thymus T cells.

Sequencing was carried out using thymocytes. These receptors all come from a boy younger than two with a congenital heart defect.

The chain employs TRBV20-1 and TRBJ2-7; D perhaps matches TRBD2 (6 bases). CDR1 is DFQATT and CDR2 is SNEGSKA in the germline V gene (reference sequence). CDR3 length equals 11 residues. V was trimmed by 3 bases and J by 6 bases, leaving 9 bases between them. For the CDR3, the DNA is TGCAGTGCTAGGTTAGCGGCCGAGCAGTACTTC. The encoded protein is CSARLAAEQYF.

This clone has a handful of counts. The V and J genes are TRBV25-1 and TRBJ2-7, with a weak D call TRBD2 (6 bases). The V end was cut by 9 bases, the J end by 2 bases, with 20 bases between. The germline V gene has CDR1 MGHDK and CDR2 SYGVNS. The CDR3 has 15 residues. CDR3 in DNA: TGTGCCAGGAATAAACGCCGGGACTGCGCCTACGAGCAGTACTTC. This encodes CARNKRRDCAYEQYF.

This clone was recorded once. The chain carries TRBV4-1 and TRBJ2-1, with 10 bases aligning to TRBD2. Germline V CDR1 and CDR2: MGHRA, YSYEKL. This CDR3 spans 17 amino acids. V was pared by 0 bases and J by 8 bases, with 10 bases of the junction left unmatched. DNA of the CDR3: TGCGCCAGCAGCCAAGAGGGGCTAGCGGGAGATATCCATGAGCAGTTCTTC. Protein sequence: CASSQEGLAGDIHEQFF.

This clone was observed once. The chain joins TRBV9 to TRBJ2-3, with TRBD2 matching over 11 bases. This CDR3 is built from 19 residues. V was clipped by 4 bases and J by 3 bases; unmatched bases: 16. Germline V lookup: CDR1 SGDLS, CDR2 YYNGEE. The CDR3 reads CASSPPDETSGALTDTQYF. CDR3 DNA: TGTGCCAGCAGCCCCCCCGACGAGACTAGCGGGGCCCTGACAGATACGCAGTATTTT.

The chain is built from TRBV12-5 and TRBJ2-1; 11 positions match TRBD2. Trimming at V came to 2 bases and at J to 7 bases, leaving 7 bases not matched to a gene. The CDR3 length is 16 residues. Germline-derived CDR1 and CDR2 are LGHNT and FRNRAP. The DNA for the CDR3 is TGTGCTAGTGGTTTGCTCATAGCGGGAGGGCCGAATGAGCAGTTCTTC. Encoded protein: CASGLLIAGGPNEQFF.

The chain carries TRBV6-4 and TRBJ1-3; D is possibly TRBD1 (6 bases). Trimming left V 9 bases short and J 0 bases short, with 15 bases between. The CDR3 sequence is 15 residues long. Germline assignment: CDR1 MRHNA and CDR2 SNTAGT. The CDR3 protein is CARGLQGHSGNTIYF. In DNA, the CDR3 is TGTGCCAGGGGGCTACAGGGCCACTCTGGAAACACCATATATTTT.

Written as DNA, the CDR3 is TGCGCCAGCAGCCCGGTCCGGGACAGGGGCCTCAACACTGAAGCTTTCTTT. Residues: CASSPVRDRGLNTEAFF. The chain combines TRBV5-1 with TRBJ1-1, with 10 nucleotides matching TRBD1. J gave up 2 bases and V 4 bases, and 11 bases lay outside the gene matches. The V gene's germline CDR1 is SGHRS and CDR2 YFSETQ. This CDR3 contains 17 residues.

This clone was seen a few times. V and J are TRBV28 and TRBJ2-3; possible D gene TRBD2, 6 bases. Germline V gene lookup returns CDR1 MDHEN and CDR2 SYDVKM. V was cut by 4 bases and J by 0 bases, with 14 bases left in between. The CDR3 runs 16 residues. The CDR3 DNA reads as TGTGCCAGCAGTTCCCCCGGGGAGGATAGCACAGATACGCAGTATTTT. Translation gives CASSSPGEDSTDTQYF.

The chain joins TRBV4-1 to TRBJ1-4, with D tentatively TRBD1 (6 bases). The V end was cut by 1 base, the J end by 3 bases, with 15 bases between. This CDR3 is 17 amino acids long. Germline assignment: CDR1 MGHRA and CDR2 YSYEKL. The CDR3 DNA reads as TGCGCCAGCAGCCAAGTGTGGGGGGGCGCGGCTAATGAAAAACTGTTTTTT. It specifies CASSQVWGGAANEKLFF.

The chain recombines TRBV7-9 with TRBJ1-4; the match to TRBD1 covers 8 bases. The CDR3 is 15 amino acids. With 5 bases clipped from V and 5 bases from J, the junction kept 7 bases outside the gene matches. Germline V gives CDR1 SEHNR, CDR2 FQNEAQ (reference sequence). CDR3 nucleotides: TGTGCCAGCAGCATCAACCGGGACAGGAATGAAAAACTGTTTTTT. Its protein product is CASSINRDRNEKLFF.

The V and J genes are TRBV15 and TRBJ1-5; weak D call: TRBD1 (6 bases). The CDR3 length is 14 residues. The V and J ends lost 4 bases and 10 bases respectively, with 17 bases between them. Looked up from germline, CDR1 is LNHNV and CDR2 is YYDKDF (reference sequence). The CDR3 is CATSNRTGSFPQHF. For the CDR3, the DNA is TGTGCCACCAGCAACCGAACAGGGTCATTCCCCCAGCATTTT.

The chain couples TRBV29-1 to TRBJ2-1; D is perhaps TRBD2 (5 bases). The CDR3 sequence is 12 residues long. Per the germline V gene, CDR1 is SQVTM and CDR2 is ANQGSEA. The ends were cut back, 4 bases at V and 8 bases at J, with 12 bases in the middle. CDR3 coding DNA: TGCAGCGTTGCCTTGTGTAGCGATGAGCAGTTCTTC. This gives the protein CSVALCSDEQFF.

This clone has a handful of counts. V is TRBV28 and J is TRBJ2-7, with 8 bases matching TRBD2. The V gene end was trimmed by 5 bases and the J gene end by 3 bases; junction bases not matched to a gene: 15. The CDR3 extends over 17 amino acids. The germline V gene encodes CDR1 MDHEN and CDR2 SYDVKM. CDR3 protein: CASSPQTSAPSSYEQYF. The CDR3 region has the DNA TGTGCCAGCAGTCCCCAGACTAGCGCCCCGAGTAGCTACGAGCAGTACTTC.

This chain joins TRBV28 and TRBJ2-7, with D unclear. The CDR3 is 14 residues long. Looked up from germline, CDR1 is MDHEN and CDR2 is SYDVKM. The germline V and J ends were trimmed by 5 bases and 3 bases, with 14 bases remaining between them. CDR3 sequence (DNA): TGTGCCAGCAGTCCACATATCCCAAGCTACGAGCAGTACTTC. Residues: CASSPHIPSYEQYF.

The chain uses TRBV25-1 and TRBJ2-1; 12 bases are a match to TRBD2. Germline CDR1 and CDR2: MGHDK and SYGVNS. V shed 8 bases and J 6 bases; nucleotides not matched to a gene: 8. This CDR3 comprises 15 residues. The CDR3 region has the DNA TGTGCCAGCGGTAGGACTAGCGGGATGCCCAATGAGCAGTTCTTC. It codes for CASGRTSGMPNEQFF.

The V call is TRBV18, the J call TRBJ2-4; D is perhaps TRBD2 (5 bases). The CDR3 contains 16 residues. Germline CDR1 KGHSH, CDR2 LQKENI. V was cut by 0 bases and J by 0 bases, with 9 bases left in between. The CDR3 protein is CASSPPERQAKNIQYF. The CDR3 DNA reads as TGTGCCAGCTCACCACCCGAGCGGCAAGCCAAAAACATTCAGTACTTC.

The chain recombines TRBV5-1 with TRBJ2-5; 12 bases are a match to TRBD1. This CDR3 spans 16 amino acids. Germline V CDR1 and CDR2: SGHRS, YFSETQ. The trim removed 3 bases at V and 5 bases at J, leaving 8 bases unmatched. This CDR3 reads CASSYRDRGREETQYF. In DNA form, the CDR3 reads TGCGCCAGCAGCTACCGGGACAGGGGGCGCGAGGAGACCCAGTACTTC.

This clone has just one count. This sequence joins TRBV19 and TRBJ1-5; no clear D. Germline CDR1 and CDR2: LNHDA and SQIVND (reference sequence). The V gene lost 6 bases and the J gene lost 5 bases, with 14 bases spanning the gap. The CDR3 covers 14 residues. CDR3 in DNA: TGTGCCAGTAGACCCTCGGGTATGGATCAGCCCCAGCATTTT. Residues: CASRPSGMDQPQHF.

The V gene is TRBV27, the J gene TRBJ2-7; D possibly corresponds to TRBD1 (7 bases). The CDR3 is made up of 16 amino acids. Per the germline V gene, CDR1 is MNHEY and CDR2 is SMNVEV (reference sequence). The V end lost 6 bases, the J end lost 0 bases, and 18 bases lay between the germline ends. In nucleotides, the CDR3 is TGTGCCAGCAGCCGGAGGGGGCTAGCCCTCTCCTACGAGCAGTACTTC. Its protein is CASSRRGLALSYEQYF.

The rearrangement uses TRBV29-1 and TRBJ2-5, with TRBD2 matching 10 bases. There are 13 residues in the CDR3. CDR1 and CDR2 (germline): SQVTM, ANQGSEA. J lost 2 bases, V lost 7 bases, and 4 bases had no gene match. The CDR3, as DNA: TGCAGCGCTGGGACTAGCGTGCAAGAGACCCAGTACTTC. Protein product: CSAGTSVQETQYF.

The chain carries TRBV7-6 and TRBJ2-1; 14 bases match TRBD2. This CDR3 is 18 amino acids long. With 2 bases clipped from V and 9 bases from J, the junction kept 12 bases outside the gene matches. Germline CDR1 and CDR2: SGHVS and FNYEAQ. The CDR3 is CASSLPPGLAGAGGEQFF. In DNA form, the CDR3 reads TGTGCCAGCAGCTTACCCCCGGGACTAGCGGGAGCAGGGGGTGAGCAGTTCTTC.

This clone was counted between two and nine times. The chain recombines TRBV11-3 with TRBJ2-7; 14 bases agree with TRBD2. J gave up 5 bases and V 4 bases, and 13 bases lay outside the gene matches. This CDR3 is built from 18 residues. Germline V gene sequence: CDR1 SGHNT, CDR2 YENEEA. CDR3 nucleotides: TGTGCCAGCAGCTCCCGGACTAGCGGGAGGAAGGGGGTCAACGAGCAGTACTTC. Its translation is CASSSRTSGRKGVNEQYF.

The chain joins TRBV4-3 to TRBJ2-2; TRBD2 matches 9 bases. Losses at the gene ends were 4 bases for V and 6 bases for J; bases not matched to a gene: 9. From germline, CDR1 is LGHNA and CDR2 YSLEER. This CDR3 comprises 16 residues. CDR3 loop: CASSLGAGGIPGELFF. CDR3 DNA: TGCGCCAGCAGCCTTGGAGCGGGAGGTATACCCGGGGAGCTGTTTTTT.

Written as DNA, the CDR3 is TGTGCCAGCACCAGCCCCGGGACTACCCACAATGAGCAGTTCTTC. This sequence encodes CASTSPGTTHNEQFF. This chain joins TRBV27 and TRBJ2-1; 7 nucleotides align to TRBD2. With 7 bases clipped from V and 5 bases from J, the junction kept 11 bases outside the gene matches. Germline CDR1 reads MNHEY; CDR2 reads SMNVEV (reference sequence). This CDR3 comprises 15 residues.

The V and J genes are TRBV27 and TRBJ2-7, with 10 bases lining up with TRBD2. The CDR3 spans 13 residues. Germline values: CDR1 MNHEY, CDR2 SMNVEV (reference sequence). The CDR3 loop is CGTSSGGTYEQYF. The DNA of the CDR3 is TGTGGCACTTCTAGCGGGGGAACCTACGAGCAGTACTTC.

The CDR3 nucleotides are TGTGCTAGTGGTTTGGTATACCCCCCCCCGGGACTCCCTTCCGGGGAGCTGTTTTTT. Protein product: CASGLVYPPPGLPSGELFF. This chain links TRBV12-5 with TRBJ2-2; D possibly corresponds to TRBD2 (6 bases). The V and J ends lost 0 bases and 6 bases respectively, with 23 bases between them. The CDR3 is made up of 19 amino acids. The germline CDR1 and CDR2 sequences are LGHNT and FRNRAP.